This TCR beta chain was retrieved from a study of T cells in Graves' hyperthyroidism and ophthalmopathy. It was RNA transcripts that yielded the amplified TCR beta CDR3 regions. First-round RT-PCR with HTBI primers amplified the TCR CDR3 region. TCRdb independently ran MiXCR on the multiplex PCR reads; one entry per CDR3 protein. This table holds some 560,000 distinct CDR3 sequences, around 15% found once. Study observations and caveats: With a median lead of about 6.9 months before onset, the model predicted ophthalmopathy.

This clonotype was counted ten times or more. Its matching antigen is unknown. Stable disease denoted Graves' hyperthyroidism without ophthalmopathy progression within 18 months. The germline V and J ends were trimmed by 6 bases and 0 bases, with 12 bases remaining between them. This CDR3 region has 15 residues. Per germline, CDR1 KGHSH and CDR2 LQKENI. Sequences were obtained from blood. The clonotype originates from a woman aged 40 to 49 with Graves' hyperthyroidism. The chain employs TRBV18 and TRBJ2-1, with D tentatively TRBD2 (6 bases). The CDR3 DNA follows: TGTGCCAGCTCTCCTAGCGCGAGCTCCTACAATGAGCAGTTCTTC. It translates to CASSPSASSYNEQFF.